This TCR beta chain is from a study of beta chain features in type 1 diabetes. Study conclusions and caveats: In type 1 diabetes patients, VDJ junctions had fewer insertions; deletions at these junctions were more frequent. In all four CD4+ subsets, TCRB CDR3 length was significantly, moderately reduced in type 1 diabetes.

CD4+ cells of the naive, central memory, regulatory and stem cell-like memory types were sorted via CD45RO/CCR7/CD25/CD127/CD95/CD27. Expressed TCRB transcripts were sequenced after all isolated RNA was converted to cDNA. Measured with immunoSEQ multiplex PCR; TCRdb has only the in-frame clones, and not every one. The table shows over 650,000 clones, with over 13% occurring only once. As regards this clone: Its antigen is undetermined.

The sequence derives from a young man with type 1 diabetes. Sample: naive CD4+ T cells from blood.

DNA of the CDR3: TGTGCCTGGAAGACTAGCTATAACACCGGGGAGCTGTTTTTT. Translated, it gives CAWKTSYNTGELFF. The J gene is TRBJ2-2, the V gene TRBV30; 7 bases fit TRBD2. CDR1 and CDR2 from the germline V gene are GTSNPN and SVGIG (reference sequence). This CDR3 region has 14 residues. Losses at the gene ends were 4 bases for V and 2 bases for J; bases not matched to a gene: 4.